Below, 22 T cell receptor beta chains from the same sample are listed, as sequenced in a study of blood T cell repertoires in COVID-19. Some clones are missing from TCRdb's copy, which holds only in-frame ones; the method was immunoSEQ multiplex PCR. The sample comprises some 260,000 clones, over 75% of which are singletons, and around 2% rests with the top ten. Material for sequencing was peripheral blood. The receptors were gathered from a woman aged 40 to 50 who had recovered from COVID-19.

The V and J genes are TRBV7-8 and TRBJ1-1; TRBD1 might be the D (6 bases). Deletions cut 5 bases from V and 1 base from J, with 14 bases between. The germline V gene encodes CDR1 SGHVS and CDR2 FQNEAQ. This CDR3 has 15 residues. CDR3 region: CASSPSGGPNTEAFF. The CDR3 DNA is TGTGCCAGCAGCCCAAGCGGGGGCCCGAACACTGAAGCTTTCTTT.

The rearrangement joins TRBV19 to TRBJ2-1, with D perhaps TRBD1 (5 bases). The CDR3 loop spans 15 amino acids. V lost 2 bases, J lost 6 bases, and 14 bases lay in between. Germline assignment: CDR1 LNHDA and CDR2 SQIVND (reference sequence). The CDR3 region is CASSINAQGVNEQFF. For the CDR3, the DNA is TGTGCCAGTAGTATAAATGCCCAGGGTGTCAATGAGCAGTTCTTC.

CDR3 coding DNA: TGTGCCAGCTCACCGCGGCAGATCTACGAGCAGTACTTC. Residues: CASSPRQIYEQYF. The chain has TRBV18 and TRBJ2-7, with D unresolved. The CDR3 has 13 residues. V was pared by 3 bases and J by 3 bases, with 9 bases between. Germline-derived CDR1 and CDR2 are KGHSH and LQKENI.

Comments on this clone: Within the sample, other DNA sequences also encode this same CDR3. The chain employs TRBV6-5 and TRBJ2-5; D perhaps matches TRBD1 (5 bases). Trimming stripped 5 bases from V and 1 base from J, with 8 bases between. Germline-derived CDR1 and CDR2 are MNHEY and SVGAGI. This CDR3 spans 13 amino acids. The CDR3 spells CASSRRGQETQYF. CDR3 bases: TGTGCCAGCAGTAGAAGGGGCCAAGAGACCCAGTACTTC.

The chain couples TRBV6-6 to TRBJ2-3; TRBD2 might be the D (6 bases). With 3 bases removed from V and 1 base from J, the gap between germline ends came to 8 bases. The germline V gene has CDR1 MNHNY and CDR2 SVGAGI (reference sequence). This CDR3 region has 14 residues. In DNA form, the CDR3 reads TGTGCCAGCAGTTATGGGGAGGGCACAGATACGCAGTATTTT. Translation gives CASSYGEGTDTQYF.

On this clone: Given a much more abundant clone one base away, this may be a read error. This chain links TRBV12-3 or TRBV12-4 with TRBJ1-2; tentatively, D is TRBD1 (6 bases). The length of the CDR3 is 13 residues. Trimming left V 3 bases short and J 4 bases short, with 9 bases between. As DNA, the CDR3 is TGTGCCAGCAGTTTTCGGGACACCTATGGCTACACCTTC. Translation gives CASSFRDTYGYTF.

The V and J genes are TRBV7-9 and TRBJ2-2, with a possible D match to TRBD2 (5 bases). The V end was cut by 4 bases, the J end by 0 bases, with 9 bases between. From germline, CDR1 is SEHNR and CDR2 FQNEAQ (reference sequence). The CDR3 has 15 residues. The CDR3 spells CASSSTRSNTGELFF. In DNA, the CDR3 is TGTGCCAGCAGCTCTACTAGGTCGAACACCGGGGAGCTGTTTTTT.

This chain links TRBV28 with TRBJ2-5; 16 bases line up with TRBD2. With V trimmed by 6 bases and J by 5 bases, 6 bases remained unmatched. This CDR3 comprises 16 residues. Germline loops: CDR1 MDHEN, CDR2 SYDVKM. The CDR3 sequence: CASRQGLAGGQETQYF. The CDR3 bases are TGTGCCAGCAGACAGGGACTAGCGGGGGGGCAGGAGACCCAGTACTTC.

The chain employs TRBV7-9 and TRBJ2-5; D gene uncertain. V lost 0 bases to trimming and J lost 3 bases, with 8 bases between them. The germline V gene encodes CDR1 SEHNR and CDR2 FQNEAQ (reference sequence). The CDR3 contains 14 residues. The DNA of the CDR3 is TGTGCCAGCAGCTTAGCTACCGGTAAAGAGACCCAGTACTTC. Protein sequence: CASSLATGKETQYF. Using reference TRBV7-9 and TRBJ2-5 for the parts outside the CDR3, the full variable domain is DTGVSQNPRHKITKRGQNVTFRCDPISEHNRLYWYRQTLGQGPEFLTYFQNEAQLEKSRLLSDRFSAERPKGSFSTLEIQRTEQGDSAMYLCASSLATGKETQYFGPGTRLLVL.

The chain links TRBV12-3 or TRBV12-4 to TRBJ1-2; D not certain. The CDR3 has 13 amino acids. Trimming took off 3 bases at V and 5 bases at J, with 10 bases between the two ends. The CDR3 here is CASSLPGDYGYTF. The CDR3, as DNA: TGTGCCAGCAGTTTGCCCGGGGATTATGGCTACACCTTC.

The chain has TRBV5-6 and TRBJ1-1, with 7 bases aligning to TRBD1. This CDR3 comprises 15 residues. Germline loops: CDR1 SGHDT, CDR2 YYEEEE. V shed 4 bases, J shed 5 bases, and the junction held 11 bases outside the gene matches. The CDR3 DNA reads TGTGCCAGCAGCACCCCGACAGGGTTAGGGACTGAAGCTTTCTTT. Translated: CASSTPTGLGTEAFF. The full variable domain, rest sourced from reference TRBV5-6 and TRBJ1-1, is DAGVTQSPTHLIKTRGQQVTLRCSPKSGHDTVSWYQQALGQGPQFIFQYYEEEERQRGNFPDRFSGHQFPNYSSELNVNALLLGDSALYLCASSTPTGLGTEAFFGQGTRLTVV.

In DNA, the CDR3 is TGTGCCAGTAGTATAGGAAGGGGGCAAAGTGTGGATGAGCAGTTCTTC. This encodes CASSIGRGQSVDEQFF. The rearrangement uses TRBV19 and TRBJ2-1; 7 nucleotides match TRBD1. Germline CDR1 reads LNHDA; CDR2 reads SQIVND (reference sequence). Trimming at V came to 1 base and at J to 8 bases, leaving 11 bases not matched to a gene. The CDR3 consists of 16 residues.

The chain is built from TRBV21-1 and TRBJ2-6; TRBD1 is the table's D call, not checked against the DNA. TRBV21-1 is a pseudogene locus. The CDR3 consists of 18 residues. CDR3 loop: CASSKGPGQGGGANVLTF. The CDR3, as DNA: TGTGCCAGCAGCAAAGGCCCTGGACAGGGCGGTGGGGCCAACGTCCTGACTTTC.

CDR3 residues: CATRTGEGYYGYTF. The CDR3 DNA follows: TGTGCCACAAGGACAGGGGAAGGTTACTATGGCTACACCTTC. V and J are TRBV10-3 and TRBJ1-2; TRBD1 agrees at 9 bases. With 10 bases clipped from V and 3 bases from J, the junction kept 9 bases outside the gene matches. The germline gives CDR1 ENHRY, CDR2 SYGVKD. The CDR3 has 14 residues.

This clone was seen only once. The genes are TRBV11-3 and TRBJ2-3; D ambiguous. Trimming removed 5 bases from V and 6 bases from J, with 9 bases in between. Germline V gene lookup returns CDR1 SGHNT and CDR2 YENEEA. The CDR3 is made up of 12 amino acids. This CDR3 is CASSPRDDTQYF. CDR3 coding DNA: TGTGCCAGCAGCCCCCGCGATGATACGCAGTATTTT.

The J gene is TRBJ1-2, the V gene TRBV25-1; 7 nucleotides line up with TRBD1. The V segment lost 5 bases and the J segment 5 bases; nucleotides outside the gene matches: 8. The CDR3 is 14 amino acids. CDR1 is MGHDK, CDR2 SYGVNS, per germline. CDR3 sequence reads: CASSQTGARYGYTF. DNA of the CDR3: TGTGCCAGCAGTCAAACAGGGGCCCGATATGGCTACACCTTC.

CDR3 in amino acids: CASSLTSGDNEQFF. The CDR3 coding sequence is TGTGCCAGCAGTCTCACTAGCGGGGACAATGAGCAGTTCTTC. This chain uses TRBV7-9 with TRBJ2-1, with 10 bases identical to TRBD2. Per the germline V gene, CDR1 is SEHNR and CDR2 is FQNEAQ (reference sequence). CDR3 length equals 14 residues. J lost 5 bases, V lost 6 bases, and 4 bases had no gene match.

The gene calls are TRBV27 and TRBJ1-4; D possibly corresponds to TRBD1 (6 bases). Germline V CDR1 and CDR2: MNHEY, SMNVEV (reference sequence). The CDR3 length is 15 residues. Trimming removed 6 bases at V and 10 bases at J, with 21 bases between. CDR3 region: CASRNEGTSGGKLFF. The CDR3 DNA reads TGTGCCAGCAGAAATGAGGGGACAAGTGGGGGAAAACTGTTTTTT.

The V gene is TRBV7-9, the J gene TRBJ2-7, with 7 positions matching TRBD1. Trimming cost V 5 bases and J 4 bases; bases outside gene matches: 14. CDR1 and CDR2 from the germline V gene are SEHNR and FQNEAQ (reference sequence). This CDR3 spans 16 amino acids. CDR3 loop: CASSSTGVLVGYEQYF. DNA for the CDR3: TGTGCCAGCAGCAGTACAGGGGTACTTGTAGGGTACGAGCAGTACTTC.

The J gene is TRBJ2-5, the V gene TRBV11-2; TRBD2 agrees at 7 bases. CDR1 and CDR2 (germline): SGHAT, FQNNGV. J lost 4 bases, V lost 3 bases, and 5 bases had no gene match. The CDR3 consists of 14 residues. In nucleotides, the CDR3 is TGTGCCAGCAGCTTCAGCGGGAAGGGAGAGACCCAGTACTTC. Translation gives CASSFSGKGETQYF.

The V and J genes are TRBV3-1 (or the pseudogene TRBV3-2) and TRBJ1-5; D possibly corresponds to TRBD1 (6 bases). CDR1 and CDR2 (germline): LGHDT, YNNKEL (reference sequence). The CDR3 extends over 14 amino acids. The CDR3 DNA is TGTGCAAGGACAGACGACCCGAGCAATCAGCCCCAGCATTTT. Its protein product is CARTDDPSNQPQHF.

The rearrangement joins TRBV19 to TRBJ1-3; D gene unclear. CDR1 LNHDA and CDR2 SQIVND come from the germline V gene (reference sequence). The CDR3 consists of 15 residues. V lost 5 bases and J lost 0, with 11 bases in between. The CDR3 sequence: CASSSQVGSGNTIYF. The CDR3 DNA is TGTGCCAGTAGTTCTCAGGTGGGCTCTGGAAACACCATATATTTT.